This T cell receptor (beta chain) emerged from a study of prognosis after radiotherapy for stage I lung cancer. Study-level results: Patients given stereotactic body radiation therapy showed fewer unique TCR clones afterward, median around 10,000 versus 6,900.

Amplification of the TCR beta CDR3 (from genomic DNA) was done by two-round multiplex PCR. Primers (each specific to one TRBV or TRBJ gene) were used in first-round PCR. From the multiplex PCR reads, TCRdb called clonotypes with MiXCR, one entry per CDR3 protein. The sample comprises about 14,000 distinct CDR3 sequences, around 33% of which are singletons, and 25% to 35% rests with the top ten. This clonotype has a count of ten or more. Its antigen is still unknown. The sample here was PBMCs, taken before or after stereotactic body radiation therapy (not recorded which). The clonotype originates from a donor aged 50 or older with non-small cell lung cancer.

This CDR3 reads CASSQQGDYGYTF. The CDR3 coding sequence is TGCGCCAGCAGCCAACAGGGCGACTATGGCTACACCTTC. The J gene is TRBJ1-2, the V gene TRBV4-1, with a tentative D call TRBD1 (5 bases). This CDR3 has 13 residues. Germline CDR1 reads MGHRA; CDR2 reads YSYEKL. V was pared by 2 bases and J by 3 bases, with 7 bases between.